Listed here is a single T cell receptor (beta chain). The data are from a study of blood T cell repertoires in COVID-19. Turning to the study itself: COVID-19 samples, acute and convalescent, were from the United States, Italy and Spain. The cDNA or gDNA used as material had been derived from T cells, B-cell-depleted T cells, or PBMCs.

Germline CDR1 is SGHTA and CDR2 is FQGNSA. The CDR3 loop spans 16 amino acids. J gave up 0 bases and V 5 bases, and 6 bases lay outside the gene matches. Libraries were prepared by immunoSEQ multiplex PCR; TCRdb keeps only in-frame clonotypes and omits some of them. The sample has about 40,000 clones, over 70% seen once. The specimen sequenced was peripheral blood. The genes are TRBV7-2 and TRBJ2-1, with 8 bases identical to TRBD2. This receptor was taken from a man at least 80 years old with active or convalescent COVID-19. The CDR3: CASSTQAGVSYNEQFF. The CDR3 DNA reads as TGTGCCAGCAGCACCCAAGCGGGGGTCTCCTACAATGAGCAGTTCTTC.